Listed below are T cell receptor beta chains from one sample, sequenced in a study of blood T cell repertoires in COVID-19. The data were produced by immunoSEQ multiplex PCR, yet TCRdb's version contains in-frame clones alone and is incomplete. Of 310,000 or so clones in the sample, around 88% were seen once. Sequencing input: PBMCs or T cells enriched from blood (not recorded which). The receptors derive from a woman in her thirties or forties who had recovered from COVID-19. CDR3s include the opening cysteine and the closing phenylalanine or tryptophan. The D gene is left open where the match is weak. For some rows the clone size is stated as once, few or many, or as a class when expanded; others skip it.

clone size: once; V gene: TRBV29-1; D gene: TRBD2; J gene: TRBJ2-3; CDR3 protein: CSTGGRVSTDTQYF; CDR3 DNA: TGCAGCACCGGCGGGAGGGTTAGCACAGATACGCAGTATTTT
clone size: once; V gene: TRBV5-6; D gene: TRBD1; J gene: TRBJ1-4; CDR3 protein: CASSQEGQGATNEKLFF; CDR3 DNA: TGTGCCAGCAGCCAGGAGGGACAGGGTGCAACTAATGAAAAACTGTTTTTT
clone size: NA; V gene: TRBV4-1; D gene: NA; J gene: TRBJ1-2; CDR3 protein: CASSQSRGIYGYTF; CDR3 DNA: TGCGCCAGCAGCCAATCCAGGGGAATCTATGGCTACACCTTC
clone size: NA; V gene: TRBV23-1; D gene: TRBD1; J gene: TRBJ1-5; CDR3 protein: CANLQGVLDQPQHF; CDR3 DNA: TGCGCCAACTTACAGGGGGTGTTGGATCAGCCCCAGCATTTT
clone size: NA; V gene: TRBV7-9; D gene: TRBD2; J gene: TRBJ2-2; CDR3 protein: CASSPTSGGTGELFF; CDR3 DNA: TGTGCCAGCAGTCCGACGTCGGGGGGGACCGGGGAGCTGTTTTTT
clone size: NA; V gene: TRBV12-3/TRBV12-4; D gene: NA; J gene: TRBJ1-2; CDR3 protein: CASRQDYGYTF; CDR3 DNA: TGTGCCAGTCGCCAGGATTATGGCTACACCTTC
clone size: once; V gene: TRBV19; D gene: TRBD2; J gene: TRBJ2-1; CDR3 protein: CASSISGRAYEQFF; CDR3 DNA: TGTGCCAGTAGTATTAGCGGGAGGGCCTATGAGCAGTTCTTC
clone size: NA; V gene: TRBV11-2; D gene: NA; J gene: TRBJ1-1; CDR3 protein: CASSPAGGRANTEAFF; CDR3 DNA: TGTGCCAGCAGCCCAGCGGGCGGGCGTGCGAACACTGAAGCTTTCTTT
clone size: NA; V gene: TRBV5-1; D gene: NA; J gene: TRBJ1-6; CDR3 protein: CASSLESGIYNSPLHF; CDR3 DNA: TGCGCCAGCAGCTTGGAGTCAGGAATTTATAATTCACCCCTCCACTTT
clone size: NA; V gene: TRBV7-2; D gene: NA; J gene: TRBJ1-6; CDR3 protein: CASSLVQGGSPLHF; CDR3 DNA: TGTGCCAGCAGCTTAGTACAGGGCGGGTCACCCCTCCACTTT
clone size: NA; V gene: TRBV19; D gene: TRBD2; J gene: TRBJ2-7; CDR3 protein: CASSIPSLAGDEQYF; CDR3 DNA: TGTGCCAGTAGTATCCCCAGCCTAGCGGGAGACGAGCAGTACTTC
clone size: NA; V gene: TRBV9; D gene: TRBD2; J gene: TRBJ2-1; CDR3 protein: CASSVGLAGSSYNEQFF; CDR3 DNA: TGTGCCAGCAGCGTCGGACTAGCCGGGAGCTCCTACAATGAGCAGTTCTTC
clone size: NA; V gene: TRBV7-2; D gene: NA; J gene: TRBJ2-5; CDR3 protein: CASSPQTVRETQYF; CDR3 DNA: TGTGCCAGCAGCCCACAGACAGTTAGGGAGACCCAGTACTTC
clone size: NA; V gene: TRBV28; D gene: TRBD2; J gene: TRBJ2-4; CDR3 protein: CASSSGTRGDIQYF; CDR3 DNA: TGTGCCAGCAGTTCGGGGACTAGAGGGGACATTCAGTACTTC
clone size: NA; V gene: TRBV9; D gene: TRBD2; J gene: TRBJ2-7; CDR3 protein: CASSVDWREWYEQYF; CDR3 DNA: TGTGCCAGCAGCGTAGATTGGCGGGAGTGGTACGAGCAGTACTTC
clone size: NA; V gene: TRBV11-2; D gene: TRBD2; J gene: TRBJ2-5; CDR3 protein: CASSLGGLESETQYF; CDR3 DNA: TGTGCCAGCAGCTTAGGCGGACTAGAATCCGAGACCCAGTACTTC
clone size: NA; V gene: TRBV3-1/TRBV3-2; D gene: TRBD1; J gene: TRBJ1-2; CDR3 protein: CASSQSDRRPTNYGYTF; CDR3 DNA: TGTGCCAGCAGCCAGTCGGACAGGAGGCCTACTAACTATGGCTACACCTTC
clone size: NA; V gene: TRBV5-4; D gene: TRBD1; J gene: TRBJ2-5; CDR3 protein: CASSQGQGQETQYF; CDR3 DNA: TGTGCCAGCAGTCAGGGACAGGGCCAAGAGACCCAGTACTTC
clone size: NA; V gene: TRBV24-1; D gene: TRBD2; J gene: TRBJ2-3; CDR3 protein: CATSDSGREGTDTQYF; CDR3 DNA: TGTGCCACCAGTGATTCCGGGAGGGAGGGAACAGATACGCAGTATTTT
clone size: NA; V gene: TRBV5-6; D gene: TRBD2; J gene: TRBJ2-7; CDR3 protein: CASGRASYEQYF; CDR3 DNA: TGTGCCAGCGGGAGGGCGTCTTACGAGCAGTACTTC
clone size: NA; V gene: TRBV28; D gene: NA; J gene: TRBJ2-7; CDR3 protein: CASSPNSGLTAYEQYF; CDR3 DNA: TGTGCCAGCAGTCCCAACTCTGGACTGACTGCCTACGAGCAGTACTTC
clone size: once; V gene: TRBV3-1/TRBV3-2; D gene: NA; J gene: TRBJ1-4; CDR3 protein: CASSVTAGRGEKLFF; CDR3 DNA: TGTGCCAGCAGCGTAACCGCGGGGCGGGGTGAAAAACTGTTTTTT
clone size: NA; V gene: TRBV9; D gene: TRBD1; J gene: TRBJ1-6; CDR3 protein: CASSLEGQGNSPLHF; CDR3 DNA: TGTGCCAGCAGCCTCGAGGGACAGGGAAATTCACCCCTCCACTTT
clone size: NA; V gene: TRBV28; D gene: TRBD1; J gene: TRBJ1-6; CDR3 protein: CASSWTRGPNSPLHF; CDR3 DNA: TGTGCCAGCAGTTGGACCAGGGGGCCGAATTCACCCCTCCACTTT
clone size: NA; V gene: TRBV28; D gene: TRBD1; J gene: TRBJ1-2; CDR3 protein: CASRSGGADYGYTF; CDR3 DNA: TGTGCCAGCAGGTCAGGGGGCGCTGACTATGGCTACACCTTC
clone size: NA; V gene: TRBV28; D gene: TRBD1; J gene: TRBJ2-6; CDR3 protein: CASITGGSGANVLTF; CDR3 DNA: TGTGCCAGCATTACAGGGGGCTCCGGGGCCAACGTCCTGACTTTC